The subject of this entry is one TCR beta chain. What antigen it recognizes has not been identified. Base quality data are lacking; no much larger clone is found one base away. The record originates from a study of a mutant IDH1 vaccine in newly diagnosed glioma (dated by TCRdb to the early 2020s). Regarding the study in general: Of the roughly 31 treated patients, approximately 62% were male and approximately 38% were female, and the mean age was about 40 years. Before enrollment, patients had received standard therapy of radiotherapy alone, temozolomide alone, or radiochemotherapy with temozolomide; most received the combination. Six visits were used for peripheral blood collection: V03 (baseline), V05, V07, V10, V12 and V13. Longitudinal TCRB deep sequencing was performed for roughly 27 treated patients wherever samples were available for exploratory analyses. Findings and caveats that apply to the study as a whole: Immune responses induced by the vaccine were seen in 90% to 95% of patients across multiple MHC alleles. The authors stated that sample limitations prevented analyses of patient blood samples from being reproduced. Availability determined which PBMC samples were chosen for TCRB deep sequencing. No apparent relationship was observed between pseudoprogression and alterations in the top peripheral T cell clonotypes detected by TCRB sequencing.

Library preparation was by the immunoSEQ multiplex PCR assay. Following the manufacturer's protocol, the hsTCRB Kit was used to amplify rearranged TCR beta chain sequences. An Illumina MiSeq was used to sequence the TCRB libraries. Per the original workflow: The kit vendor's proprietary platform handled demultiplexing, trimming and gene mapping. TCRdb limited this immuneACCESS table to in-frame rearrangements with V and J called. A share of clones is missing; checked studies link under half to unresolved V genes, and the rest is unexplained. V, J and clone size reflect that table, while D and trimming were determined from the DNA. This sample is represented by approximately 100,000 clones; approximately 90% of them were singletons. Clones ranked in the top ten supply roughly 0.54% of the sample. Its CDR3 holds 15 amino acids, cysteine through phenylalanine. The sequence is cut down to CDR3 DNA, 45 bases in frame from base 1. The germline V and J ends show losses of 6 bases and 7 bases respectively, and no gene match explains 13 bases of the junction. Via the germline V gene, CDR1 is MNHEY and CDR2 SVGAGI.

This specimen's time point label, per the study, means: baseline, week 1 (first vaccination visit). The treatment or condition tag for this specimen amounts to: pre-vaccination baseline after standard-of-care therapy. The donors had newly diagnosed IDH1-mutant astrocytomas of WHO grade 3 or 4 that showed loss of nuclear ATRX. The samples were drawn from NOA16, a multicentre, single-arm, open-label phase I trial in Germany that tested a mutant IDH1 peptide vaccine in humans for the first time. For immunogenicity testing, the blood drawn at visit V03 was used as the baseline sample. Genomic DNA for TCRB sequencing was extracted from EDTA blood using the DNeasy Blood and Tissue Kit.

The material was PBMCs, obtained from a glioma patient treated with radiotherapy, temozolomide or both. The origin of this receptor is a woman between 45 and 60 years old with glioma. The V and J genes are TRBV6-5 and TRBJ2-7, with TRBD2 identical over 9 junction bases. Here is the DNA: TGTGCCAGCAGACCGGGAAGCGGGAGGATGTGGGAGCAGTACTTC. It specifies CASRPGSGRMWEQYF.